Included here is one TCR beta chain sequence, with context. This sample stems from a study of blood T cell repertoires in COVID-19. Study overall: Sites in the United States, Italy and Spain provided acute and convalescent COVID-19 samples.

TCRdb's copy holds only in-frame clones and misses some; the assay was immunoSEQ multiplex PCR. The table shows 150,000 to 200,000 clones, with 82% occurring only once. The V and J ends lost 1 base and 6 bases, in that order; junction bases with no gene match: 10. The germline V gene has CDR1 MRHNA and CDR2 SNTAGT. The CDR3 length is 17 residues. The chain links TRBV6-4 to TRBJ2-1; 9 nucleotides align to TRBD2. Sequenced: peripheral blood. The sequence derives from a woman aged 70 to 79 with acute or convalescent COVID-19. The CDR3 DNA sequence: TGTGCCAGCAGTGACTTTAGCGGGAGTAGGAGTGTCAATGAGCAGTTCTTC. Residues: CASSDFSGSRSVNEQFF.